The 25 T cell receptor beta chains presented below share a single source sample, sequenced in a study of early T cells in non-severe SARS-CoV-2 infection. TCRdb re-called the 5' RACE reads with MiXCR, one entry per CDR3 protein. Among about 44,000 distinct CDR3 sequences, less than 30% were seen once, and the ten largest hold around 4.6%. Sample: whole blood, taken at baseline. These TCRs come from an adult who was a healthcare worker with PCR-confirmed SARS-CoV-2 infection or an uninfected control (not recorded which).

The genes are TRBV9 and TRBJ1-1; TRBD1 might be the D (5 bases). The CDR3 has 16 amino acids. The V end lost 3 bases, the J end lost 3 bases, and 18 bases lay between the germline ends. Germline CDR1 and CDR2: SGDLS and YYNGEE. For the CDR3, the DNA is TGTGCCAGCAGCGCCGTGCTGGGGACGGTTTACACTGAAGCTTTCTTT. Translation gives CASSAVLGTVYTEAFF.

This clonotype was observed a handful of times. The chain joins TRBV18 to TRBJ2-5; tentatively, D is TRBD2 (6 bases). V dropped 6 bases and J dropped 4 bases, with 18 bases sitting between them. This CDR3 has 15 amino acids. Germline CDR1 KGHSH, CDR2 LQKENI. CDR3 nucleotides: TGTGCCAGCTCCCCAACGGGGACTCCACGAGAGACCCAGTACTTC. Its translation: CASSPTGTPRETQYF. The full variable domain, in which reference TRBV18 and TRBJ2-5 provide the parts outside the CDR3, is NAGVMQNPRHLVRRRGQEARLRCSPMKGHSHVYWYRQLPEEGLKFMVYLQKENIIDESGMPKERFSAEFPKEGPSILRIQQVVRGDSAAYFCASSPTGTPRETQYFGPGTRLLVL.

This clonotype showed up many times. The chain couples TRBV2 to TRBJ1-1; D is undetermined. In germline, CDR1 is SNHLY, CDR2 FYNNEI. Trimming stripped 6 bases from V and 1 base from J, with 3 bases between. This CDR3 region has 11 residues. CDR3 amino acids: CASSANTEAFF. The CDR3 DNA reads TGTGCCAGCAGCGCGAACACTGAAGCTTTCTTT.

The chain combines TRBV6-1 with TRBJ1-5; D is undetermined. With 8 bases removed from V and 7 bases from J, the gap between germline ends came to 12 bases. Germline assignment: CDR1 MNHNS and CDR2 SASEGT. This CDR3 contains 12 residues. CDR3 protein: CASRVGFQPQHF. The CDR3 region has the DNA TGTGCCAGCCGGGTAGGATTCCAGCCCCAGCATTTT.

J is TRBJ2-7 and V is TRBV27, with D maybe TRBD2 (5 bases). The CDR3 is 14 amino acids. Germline-derived CDR1 and CDR2 are MNHEY and SMNVEV (reference sequence). V lost 4 bases to trimming and J lost 3 bases, with 13 bases between them. The CDR3 DNA sequence: TGTGCCAGCAGTTCCGGACTTTCTATCTACGAGCAGTACTTC. Amino acids: CASSSGLSIYEQYF.

This clonotype was picked up many times. This chain joins TRBV18 and TRBJ1-1, with 7 bases identical to TRBD1. With V trimmed by 6 bases and J by 1 base, 8 bases remained unmatched. In germline, CDR1 is KGHSH, CDR2 LQKENI. CDR3 size: 15 residues. In nucleotides, the CDR3 is TGTGCCAGCTCCCCGCGGGGGACAGCGAACACTGAAGCTTTCTTT. This codes for CASSPRGTANTEAFF.

This clonotype was seen more than once but under ten times. The chain links TRBV10-1 to TRBJ1-6; D unresolved. The germline V gene encodes CDR1 WNHNN and CDR2 SYGVQD (reference sequence). The CDR3 runs to 12 residues. Trimming took 3 bases from V and 7 from J, leaving 4 bases between them. CDR3 residues: CASSEGNSPLHF. The CDR3 region has the DNA TGCGCCAGCAGTGAAGGCAATTCACCCCTCCACTTT.

The chain combines TRBV5-1 with TRBJ2-7; a weak D match, TRBD2 (5 bases). The ends were cut back, 4 bases at V and 0 bases at J, with 11 bases in the middle. CDR1 and CDR2 from the germline V gene are SGHRS and YFSETQ. This CDR3 region has 14 residues. The CDR3 sequence: CASSDAGISYEQYF. The CDR3, as DNA: TGCGCCAGCAGCGATGCCGGGATCTCCTACGAGCAGTACTTC.

The sample holds many counts of this clonotype. The chain is built from TRBV27 and TRBJ1-6; D is ambiguous. The CDR3 sequence is 14 residues long. Germline assignment: CDR1 MNHEY and CDR2 SMNVEV (reference sequence). V lost 10 bases to trimming and J lost 0 bases, with 10 bases between them. The CDR3 is CAIKGSSYNSPLHF. In nucleotides, the CDR3 is TGTGCCATCAAAGGGAGCTCCTATAATTCACCCCTCCACTTT.

This clonotype was counted a few times. The V gene is TRBV6-1, the J gene TRBJ1-1, with 8 bases that match TRBD1. CDR3 length: 12 amino acids. V was clipped by 8 bases and J by 5 bases; unmatched bases: 4. Per germline, CDR1 MNHNS and CDR2 SASEGT. The CDR3 DNA sequence: TGTGCCAGCCAGGGGGCGGGAACTGAAGCTTTCTTT. It specifies CASQGAGTEAFF.

There are a few counts of this clonotype. The chain joins TRBV11-2 to TRBJ2-5; D perhaps matches TRBD2 (5 bases). Germline V gives CDR1 SGHAT, CDR2 FQNNGV. Trimming took 4 bases from V and 5 from J, leaving 8 bases between them. The CDR3 length is 12 residues. CDR3 in amino acids: CASSSGVETQYF. Here the CDR3 DNA reads TGTGCCAGCAGCTCCGGGGTGGAGACCCAGTACTTC.

In this sample, this clonotype turned up a few times. The gene calls are TRBV7-2 and TRBJ1-6; 9 bases align to TRBD1. The CDR3 extends over 14 amino acids. Germline V gene data show CDR1 as SGHTA and CDR2 as FQGNSA. J gave up 6 bases and V 5 bases, and 2 bases lay outside the gene matches. The CDR3 spells CASSPTGGNSPLHF. The DNA of the CDR3 is TGTGCCAGCAGCCCGACAGGGGGTAATTCACCCCTCCACTTT.

V gene TRBV7-2 combines with J gene TRBJ2-5, with a tentative D call TRBD2 (6 bases). Germline lookup yields CDR1 SGHTA and CDR2 FQGNSA. The CDR3 contains 13 residues. V dropped 3 bases and J dropped 2 bases, with 7 bases sitting between them. The CDR3 bases are TGTGCCAGCAGCTTGACTAGGCAAGAGACCCAGTACTTC. This translates into CASSLTRQETQYF.

This clonotype has more than one count but fewer than ten. The chain combines TRBV21-1 with TRBJ1-5; TRBD1 reflects the table's D call only, with no check against the DNA. TRBV21-1 is a recognized pseudogene. The CDR3 extends over 17 amino acids. The CDR3 is CASRKGPSQGARGPQHF. DNA for the CDR3: TGTGCCAGCAGGAAAGGGCCTTCTCAGGGGGCGAGAGGGCCCCAGCATTTT.

The chain combines TRBV27 with TRBJ2-1, with a possible D match to TRBD1 (6 bases). The V end was cut by 3 bases, the J end by 0 bases, with 9 bases between. The germline gives CDR1 MNHEY, CDR2 SMNVEV (reference sequence). The CDR3 spans 15 residues. The CDR3, as DNA: TGTGCCAGCAGTTTTGGACAGAGCTCCTACAATGAGCAGTTCTTC. It encodes CASSFGQSSYNEQFF.

CDR3 coding DNA: TGTGCCAGCAGCCTGAGCTCAGAGGCCGGGGAGCTGTTTTTT. It codes for CASSLSSEAGELFF. This chain uses TRBV7-9 with TRBJ2-2; D call uncertain. Germline V lookup: CDR1 SEHNR, CDR2 FQNEAQ (reference sequence). V dropped 5 bases and J dropped 6 bases, with 13 bases sitting between them. The CDR3 extends over 14 amino acids.

The chain combines TRBV5-1 with TRBJ2-5; D might be TRBD1 (5 bases). Germline V gene sequence: CDR1 SGHRS, CDR2 YFSETQ. The ends were cut back, 5 bases at V and 1 base at J, with 9 bases in the middle. CDR3 length equals 13 residues. CDR3 nucleotides: TGCGCCAGCAGGGCAGGGTTCCAAGAGACCCAGTACTTC. As protein: CASRAGFQETQYF.

This chain connects TRBV3-1 to TRBJ2-6; D is uncertain. Germline V gene data show CDR1 as LGHDT and CDR2 as YNNKEL (reference sequence). CDR3 length: 17 amino acids. The V gene lost 1 base and the J gene lost 0 bases, with 10 bases spanning the gap. Here the CDR3 reads CASSQGSAISGANVLTF. CDR3 sequence (DNA): TGTGCCAGCAGCCAAGGCAGCGCGATCTCTGGGGCCAACGTCCTGACTTTC.

This clonotype has just a few counts. The rearrangement links TRBV7-6 to TRBJ1-1; D is undetermined. Germline loops: CDR1 SGHVS, CDR2 FNYEAQ. The V gene lost 4 bases and the J gene lost 7 bases, with 16 bases spanning the gap. The CDR3 totals 14 residues. The CDR3 here is CASSSRPDSSEAFF. CDR3 nucleotide sequence: TGTGCCAGCAGCTCCCGTCCGGACTCTAGTGAAGCTTTCTTT.

This clonotype occurred many times. This chain joins TRBV20-1 and TRBJ2-3; D gene uncertain. The CDR3 runs to 11 residues. V lost 5 bases to trimming and J lost 6 bases, with 9 bases between them. Germline CDR1 DFQATT, CDR2 SNEGSKA (reference sequence). The CDR3, as DNA: TGCAGTGCTGGAATAGAGGATACGCAGTATTTT. Translated: CSAGIEDTQYF.

The V and J genes are TRBV18 and TRBJ1-4; D is perhaps TRBD1 (5 bases). This CDR3 has 14 residues. CDR1 KGHSH and CDR2 LQKENI come from the germline V gene. V lost 3 bases and J lost 4, with 9 bases in between. CDR3 coding DNA: TGTGCCAGCTCACCTGACAGAAATAATGAAAAACTGTTTTTT. This gives the protein CASSPDRNNEKLFF.

This clonotype was observed a handful of times. This chain joins TRBV4-3 and TRBJ1-2, with TRBD1 as a possible D gene (5 bases). The CDR3 sequence is 17 residues long. Trimming removed 1 base from V and 6 bases from J, with 21 bases in between. Germline loops: CDR1 LGHNA, CDR2 YSLEER. The CDR3 nucleotides read TGCGCCAGCAGCCAAGCCCAATCAGTTGACAGATCTGATGGCTACACCTTC. Residues: CASSQAQSVDRSDGYTF.

V is TRBV5-4 and J is TRBJ2-3; 8 bases fit TRBD2. The ends lost 4 bases at V and 1 base at J; junction bases unmatched: 11. The CDR3 spans 17 residues. CDR1 and CDR2 from the germline V gene are SGHNT and YYREEE (reference sequence). CDR3 sequence: CASSEAGASGGTDTQYF. CDR3 coding DNA: TGTGCCAGCAGCGAAGCGGGGGCCAGCGGTGGCACAGATACGCAGTATTTT.

This clonotype was found a few times. The V gene is TRBV18, the J gene TRBJ2-3; a possible D gene is TRBD2 (6 bases). This CDR3 spans 12 amino acids. V lost 2 bases, J lost 7 bases, and 7 bases lay in between. The germline gives CDR1 KGHSH, CDR2 LQKENI. This chain's CDR3 is CASSPGRNTQYF. CDR3 in DNA: TGTGCCAGCTCACCAGGGAGGAATACGCAGTATTTT.

The genes are TRBV5-1 and TRBJ1-4; D is perhaps TRBD1 (5 bases). V was cut by 5 bases and J by 0 bases, with 8 bases left in between. This CDR3 comprises 14 residues. Germline assignment: CDR1 SGHRS and CDR2 YFSETQ. In DNA, the CDR3 is TGCGCCAGCAGGACGGACACAACTAATGAAAAACTGTTTTTT. It is translated as CASRTDTTNEKLFF.